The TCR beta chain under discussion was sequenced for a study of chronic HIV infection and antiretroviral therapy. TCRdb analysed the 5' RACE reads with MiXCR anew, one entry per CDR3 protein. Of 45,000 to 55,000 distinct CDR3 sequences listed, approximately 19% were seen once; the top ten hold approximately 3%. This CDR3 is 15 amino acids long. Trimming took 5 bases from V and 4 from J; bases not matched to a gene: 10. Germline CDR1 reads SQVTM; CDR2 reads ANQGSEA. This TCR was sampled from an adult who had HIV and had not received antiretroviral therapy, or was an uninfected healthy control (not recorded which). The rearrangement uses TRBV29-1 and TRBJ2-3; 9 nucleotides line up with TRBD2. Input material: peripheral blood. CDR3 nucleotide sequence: TGCAGCGTTACATATAGCGGGAGAGGGGCAGATACGCAGTATTTT. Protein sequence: CSVTYSGRGADTQYF.